This T cell receptor beta chain was documented in a study of blood T cell repertoires in COVID-19. For the study at large: There were acute and convalescent COVID-19 samples, and they came from the United States, Italy and Spain. In each case, the material was cDNA or gDNA derived from T cells, B-cell-depleted T cells, or PBMCs.

The protocol was immunoSEQ multiplex PCR, while the TCRdb copy is restricted to in-frame clones and leaves out a portion. The sample holds approximately 91,000 clones; 70% to 80% are singletons and the top ten take approximately 25%. Germline CDR1 reads SQVTM; CDR2 reads ANQGSEA. Trimming cost V 7 bases and J 1 base; bases outside gene matches: 11. The CDR3 loop spans 15 amino acids. The sequence was collected from a man in his 70s with acute or convalescent COVID-19. J is TRBJ2-5 and V is TRBV29-1; the match to TRBD1 covers 8 bases. The sequenced sample was peripheral blood. The CDR3 DNA reads as TGCAGCGCCTCCCGACAGGGGAGAGGCCAAGAGACCCAGTACTTC. It translates to CSASRQGRGQETQYF.